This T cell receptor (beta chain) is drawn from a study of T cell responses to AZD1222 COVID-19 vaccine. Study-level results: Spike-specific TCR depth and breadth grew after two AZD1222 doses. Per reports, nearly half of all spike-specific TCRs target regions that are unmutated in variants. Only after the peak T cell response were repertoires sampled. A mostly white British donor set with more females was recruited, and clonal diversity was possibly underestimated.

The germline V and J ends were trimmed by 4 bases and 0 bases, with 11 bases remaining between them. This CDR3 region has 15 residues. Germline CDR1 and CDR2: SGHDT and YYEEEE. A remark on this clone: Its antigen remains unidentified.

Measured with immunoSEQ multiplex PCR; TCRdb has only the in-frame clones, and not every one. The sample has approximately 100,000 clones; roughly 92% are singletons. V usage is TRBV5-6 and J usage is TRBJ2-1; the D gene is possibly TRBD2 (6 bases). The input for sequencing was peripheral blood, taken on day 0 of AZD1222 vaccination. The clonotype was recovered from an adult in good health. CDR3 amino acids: CASSPGGYSYNEQFF. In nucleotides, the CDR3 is TGTGCCAGCAGCCCCGGGGGATACTCCTACAATGAGCAGTTCTTC.